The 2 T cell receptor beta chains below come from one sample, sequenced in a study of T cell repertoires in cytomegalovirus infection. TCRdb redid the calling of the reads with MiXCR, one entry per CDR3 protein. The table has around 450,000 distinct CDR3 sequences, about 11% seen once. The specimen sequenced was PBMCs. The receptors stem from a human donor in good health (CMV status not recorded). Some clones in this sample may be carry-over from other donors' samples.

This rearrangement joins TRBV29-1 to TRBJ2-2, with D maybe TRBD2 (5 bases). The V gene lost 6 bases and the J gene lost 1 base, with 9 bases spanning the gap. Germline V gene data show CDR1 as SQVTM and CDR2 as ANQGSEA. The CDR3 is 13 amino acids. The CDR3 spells CSVREWNTGELFF. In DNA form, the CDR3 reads TGCAGCGTGAGGGAATGGAACACCGGGGAGCTGTTTTTT.

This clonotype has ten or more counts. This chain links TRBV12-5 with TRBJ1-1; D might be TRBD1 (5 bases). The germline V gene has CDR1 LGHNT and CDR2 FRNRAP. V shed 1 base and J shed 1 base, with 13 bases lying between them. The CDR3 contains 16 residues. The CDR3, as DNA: TGTGCTAGTGGTTTGGACGGGACTCCCGGGAACACTGAAGCTTTCTTT. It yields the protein CASGLDGTPGNTEAFF.